These 20 T cell receptor beta chains were sequenced from one sample in a study of cytomegalovirus exposure and HLA in healthy donors. It was with 60 Vbeta and 13 Jbeta primers that the PCR ran. The assay was immunoSEQ multiplex PCR, and TCRdb's table has in-frame clones only and misses some. The sample contains about 110,000 clones, about three quarters of which appear only once. Input material: PBMCs. Receptors originate from a woman aged 55-75 years in good health and CMV-seropositive.

There are a few counts of this clone. The chain combines TRBV5-6 with TRBJ2-7; 8 bases are shared with TRBD1. The CDR3 is 15 residues long. Trimming cost V 0 bases and J 4 bases; bases outside gene matches: 6. CDR1 and CDR2 (germline): SGHDT, YYEEEE. CDR3 in DNA: TGTGCCAGCAGCTTGGGGGGACAGGCGAGATACGAGCAGTACTTC. It is translated as CASSLGGQARYEQYF.

The chain combines TRBV28 with TRBJ1-1, with a tentative D call TRBD1 (5 bases). The CDR3 runs to 14 residues. From germline, CDR1 is MDHEN and CDR2 SYDVKM. Trimming cost V 2 bases and J 7 bases, with 14 bases left between them. CDR3 sequence reads: CASSLTGGDYEAFF. For the CDR3, the DNA is TGTGCCAGCAGTTTAACTGGAGGGGACTATGAAGCTTTCTTT.

V and J are TRBV29-1 and TRBJ2-7, with D possibly being TRBD2 (5 bases). V shed 2 bases and J shed 0 bases, with 11 bases lying between them. This CDR3 spans 14 amino acids. Germline assignment: CDR1 SQVTM and CDR2 ANQGSEA. The CDR3 sequence is CSVEMSGSSYEQYF. The CDR3 nucleotides read TGCAGCGTTGAAATGAGCGGAAGCTCCTACGAGCAGTACTTC.

This clone occurred a few times. The CDR3 spells CASSWGGTSGYEQYF. The CDR3 DNA is TGTGCCAGCAGCTGGGGGGGGACTAGCGGCTACGAGCAGTACTTC. The chain employs TRBV7-2 and TRBJ2-7; 11 bases map to TRBD2. With 4 bases clipped from V and 3 bases from J, the junction kept 5 bases outside the gene matches. This CDR3 contains 15 residues. CDR1 SGHTA and CDR2 FQGNSA come from the germline V gene.

V and J are TRBV10-3 and TRBJ1-1; the D gene is possibly TRBD1 (5 bases). Trimming left V 6 bases short and J 3 bases short, with 11 bases between. Germline lookup yields CDR1 ENHRY and CDR2 SYGVKD. The CDR3 runs to 13 residues. The CDR3 sequence: CAIRDDRDTEAFF. The CDR3 DNA is TGTGCCATCAGGGATGACAGAGACACTGAAGCTTTCTTT.

The CDR3 bases are TGTGCCAGTAGTATGACCTGGACTAGCGGGAGGTACGAGCAGTACTTC. Translated, it gives CASSMTWTSGRYEQYF. This chain joins TRBV19 and TRBJ2-7; 14 positions match TRBD2. V lost 3 bases, J lost 4 bases, and 5 bases stayed unmatched. Germline values: CDR1 LNHDA, CDR2 SQIVND (reference sequence). The CDR3 length is 16 residues.

This clone was counted a single time. The chain recombines TRBV5-1 with TRBJ2-7, with 11 bases lining up with TRBD1. CDR3 length: 15 amino acids. CDR1 is SGHRS, CDR2 YFSETQ, per germline. J was trimmed by 6 bases and V by 4 bases; bases with no gene match: 9. CDR3 in DNA: TGCGCCAGCAGCCCCGGAGGACAGGGGGCACGCGAGCAGTACTTC. Translated, it gives CASSPGGQGAREQYF.

This clone was seen only a few times. The chain carries TRBV28 and TRBJ1-1, with 8 bases aligning to TRBD1. Germline V gene sequence: CDR1 MDHEN, CDR2 SYDVKM. This CDR3 spans 13 amino acids. Trimming took 5 bases from V and 7 from J; bases not matched to a gene: 6. In nucleotides, the CDR3 is TGTGCCAGCAGTCCGGGACAGGAGTTTGAAGCTTTCTTT. It is translated as CASSPGQEFEAFF.

This chain links TRBV28 with TRBJ1-2, with 8 nucleotides matching TRBD1. CDR3 length: 12 amino acids. Germline CDR1 MDHEN, CDR2 SYDVKM. V gave up 10 bases and J gave up 5 bases; unmatched junction bases: 6. The chain's CDR3 is CATRGTGYGYTF. Here the CDR3 DNA reads TGTGCCACCAGAGGGACAGGATATGGCTACACCTTC.

The J gene is TRBJ1-2, the V gene TRBV28; D gene uncertain. The germline CDR1 and CDR2 sequences are MDHEN and SYDVKM. There are 14 residues in the CDR3. The V end was cut by 6 bases, the J end by 4 bases, with 15 bases between. CDR3 amino acids: CASSMAGAAYGYTF. In nucleotides, the CDR3 is TGTGCCAGCAGCATGGCCGGAGCAGCCTATGGCTACACCTTC.

The rearrangement uses TRBV10-1 and TRBJ2-3, with D perhaps TRBD2 (5 bases). The CDR3 length is 16 residues. Germline CDR1 WNHNN, CDR2 SYGVQD (reference sequence). V shed 4 bases and J shed 1 base, with 15 bases lying between them. CDR3 DNA: TGCGCCAGCAGTGCCCGGGAAGGCCCCCGCACAGATACGCAGTATTTT. Translating it yields CASSAREGPRTDTQYF.

The CDR3 DNA reads as TGTGCCAGCAGTCTCCCTACAGGGGGCTCGTATGAGCAGTACTTC. As protein: CASSLPTGGSYEQYF. This rearrangement joins TRBV7-9 to TRBJ2-5; 9 bases match TRBD1. The CDR3 runs to 15 residues. V shed 6 bases, J shed 11 bases, and the junction held 16 bases outside the gene matches. The germline CDR1 and CDR2 sequences are SEHNR and FQNEAQ (reference sequence).

The V call is TRBV5-5, the J call TRBJ1-2; D unresolved. The V gene lost 0 bases and the J gene lost 5 bases, with 14 bases spanning the gap. Germline loops: CDR1 SGHKS, CDR2 YYEKEE (reference sequence). The CDR3 consists of 15 residues. CDR3 sequence: CASSLAAGSGYGYTF. CDR3 nucleotide sequence: TGTGCCAGCAGCTTGGCCGCGGGGTCCGGTTATGGCTACACCTTC. The entire variable domain, with the rest obtained from reference TRBV5-5 and TRBJ1-2, is as follows: DAGVTQSPTHLIKTRGQQVTLRCSPISGHKSVSWYQQVLGQGPQFIFQYYEKEERGRGNFPDRFSARQFPNYSSELNVNALLLGDSALYLCASSLAAGSGYGYTFGSGTRLTVV.

The chain employs TRBV28 and TRBJ1-2; D not resolved. The CDR3 sequence is 17 residues long. V dropped 2 bases and J dropped 13 bases, with 29 bases sitting between them. Germline V gives CDR1 MDHEN, CDR2 SYDVKM. CDR3 coding DNA: TGTGCCAGCAGTTTAGTATTATTGGGTGCAGCACAGAAAGTGTGCACCTTC. Amino acids: CASSLVLLGAAQKVCTF.

The V gene is TRBV2, the J gene TRBJ2-7, with D perhaps TRBD2 (5 bases). CDR1 SNHLY and CDR2 FYNNEI come from the germline V gene. This CDR3 contains 12 residues. The V gene lost 2 bases and the J gene lost 4 bases, with 6 bases spanning the gap. The CDR3 nucleotides are TGTGCCAGCAGTGAACGGGATTACGAGCAGTACTTC. This sequence encodes CASSERDYEQYF.

This rearrangement joins TRBV19 to TRBJ1-5; D gene uncertain. V was cut by 2 bases and J by 1 base, with 21 bases left in between. From germline, CDR1 is LNHDA and CDR2 SQIVND (reference sequence). The CDR3 is made up of 19 amino acids. CDR3 loop: CASSIIGRGLGGSNQPQHF. Written as DNA, the CDR3 is TGTGCCAGTAGTATAATCGGCCGGGGTTTGGGCGGGAGCAATCAGCCCCAGCATTTT.

This clone was picked up a small number of times. The chain uses TRBV6-5 and TRBJ1-2; no clear D gene. The germline gives CDR1 MNHEY, CDR2 SVGAGI. Trimming pared 5 bases from V and 7 bases from J, leaving 14 bases between. This CDR3 is 13 amino acids long. The CDR3 region is CASSAEDITGYTF. CDR3 DNA sequence: TGTGCCAGCAGTGCCGAAGACATTACTGGCTACACCTTC.

V usage is TRBV6-5 and J usage is TRBJ1-1; 8 nucleotides agree with TRBD1. Looked up from germline, CDR1 is MNHEY and CDR2 is SVGAGI. The junction had 15 bases not matched to a gene; V was cut back by 6 bases and J by 9 bases. The CDR3 is 15 amino acids. The CDR3 spells CASRPPQDRVPQAFF. DNA of the CDR3: TGTGCCAGCAGACCCCCCCAGGACAGGGTGCCTCAAGCTTTCTTT.

This clone was picked up a small number of times. CDR3 DNA sequence: TGTGCCAGCTCACCAACGCAACAGGGGGCGAATCAGCCCCAGCATTTT. Protein: CASSPTQQGANQPQHF. The chain uses TRBV18 and TRBJ1-5; 9 nucleotides match TRBD1. The CDR3 extends over 16 amino acids. Per germline, CDR1 KGHSH and CDR2 LQKENI. Unmatched junction bases numbered 6, after V lost 2 bases and J lost 4 bases.

This clone was found once. This chain links TRBV11-2 with TRBJ2-7, with D unclear. Germline V gene sequence: CDR1 SGHAT, CDR2 FQNNGV. CDR3 length: 12 residues. The V and J ends lost 3 bases and 3 bases respectively, with 6 bases between them. CDR3 residues: CASSFHVYEQYF. In DNA, the CDR3 is TGTGCCAGCAGCTTCCATGTCTACGAGCAGTACTTC.